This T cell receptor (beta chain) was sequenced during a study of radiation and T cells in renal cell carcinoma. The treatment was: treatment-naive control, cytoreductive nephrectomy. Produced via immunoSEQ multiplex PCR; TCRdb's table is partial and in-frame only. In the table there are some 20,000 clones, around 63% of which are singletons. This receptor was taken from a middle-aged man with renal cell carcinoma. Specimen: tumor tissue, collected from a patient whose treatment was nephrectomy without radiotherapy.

The CDR3 bases are TGTGCCAGCAGCACAGGGGCTAGCTCTGGAAACACCATATATTTT. This encodes CASSTGASSGNTIYF. The chain recombines TRBV5-5 with TRBJ1-3; 7 nucleotides agree with TRBD1. Germline lookup yields CDR1 SGHKS and CDR2 YYEKEE (reference sequence). The CDR3 is made up of 15 amino acids. V shed 4 bases, J shed 0 bases, and the junction held 4 bases outside the gene matches.